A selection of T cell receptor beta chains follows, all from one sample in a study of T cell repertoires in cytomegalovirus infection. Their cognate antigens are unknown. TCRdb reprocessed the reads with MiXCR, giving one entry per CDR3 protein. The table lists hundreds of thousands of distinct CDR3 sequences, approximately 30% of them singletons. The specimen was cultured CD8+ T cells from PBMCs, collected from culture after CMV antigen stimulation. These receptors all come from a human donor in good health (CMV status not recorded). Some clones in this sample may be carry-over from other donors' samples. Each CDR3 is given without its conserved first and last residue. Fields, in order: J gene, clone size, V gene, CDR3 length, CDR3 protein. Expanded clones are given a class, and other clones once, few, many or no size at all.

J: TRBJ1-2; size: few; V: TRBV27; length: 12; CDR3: ATSTGGAPFGYT
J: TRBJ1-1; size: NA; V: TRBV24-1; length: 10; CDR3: ATRDVPTEAF
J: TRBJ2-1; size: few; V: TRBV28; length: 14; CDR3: ASSSTGYGSYNEQF
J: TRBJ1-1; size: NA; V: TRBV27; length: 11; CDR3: ASRKTPNTEAF
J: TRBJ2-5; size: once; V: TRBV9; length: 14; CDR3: ASSLRRTGGLETQY
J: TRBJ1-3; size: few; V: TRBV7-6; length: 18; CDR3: ASSSQPAPGRPTSGNTIY
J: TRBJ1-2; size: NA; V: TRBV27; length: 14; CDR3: ANSLSSRGWRYGYT
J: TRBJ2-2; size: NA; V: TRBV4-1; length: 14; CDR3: ASSQVDSPNTGELF
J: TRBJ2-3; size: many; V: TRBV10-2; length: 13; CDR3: ASSEPRGSTDTQY
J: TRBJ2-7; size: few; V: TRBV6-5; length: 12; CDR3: ASSYEAASGEQY
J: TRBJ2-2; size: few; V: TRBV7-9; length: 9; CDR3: AVRGTGELF
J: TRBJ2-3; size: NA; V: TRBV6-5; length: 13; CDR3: ASSGQGLSTDTQY
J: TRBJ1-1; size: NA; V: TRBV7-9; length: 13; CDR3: ASSILQGKNTEAF
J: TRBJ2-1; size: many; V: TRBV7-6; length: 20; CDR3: ASSLGPTSGGLGVYDYNEQF
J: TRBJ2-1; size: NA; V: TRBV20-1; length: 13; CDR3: SARGLAQTSYEQF
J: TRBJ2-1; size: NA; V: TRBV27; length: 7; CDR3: ASSRDLI
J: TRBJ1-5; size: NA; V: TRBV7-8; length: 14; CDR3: ASSSIGLSSNQPQH
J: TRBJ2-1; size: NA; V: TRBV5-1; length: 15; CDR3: ASSLLGSGGFSNEQF
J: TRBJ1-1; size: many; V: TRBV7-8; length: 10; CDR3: ASSPEAPEAF
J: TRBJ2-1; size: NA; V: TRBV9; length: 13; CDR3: VSSVGGGAHNEQF
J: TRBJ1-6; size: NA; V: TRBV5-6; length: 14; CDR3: ASSPPPEPYNSPLH
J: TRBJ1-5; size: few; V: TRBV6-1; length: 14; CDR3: ASSVLDRVGNQPQH
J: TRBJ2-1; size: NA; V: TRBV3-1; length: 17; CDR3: ASSQSYSGTSGGSDEQF
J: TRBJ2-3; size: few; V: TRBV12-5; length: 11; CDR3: ASGLGSTDTQY
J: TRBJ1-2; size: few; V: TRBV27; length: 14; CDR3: ASSFYKDPNRDGYT
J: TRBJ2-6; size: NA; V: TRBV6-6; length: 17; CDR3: ASSYSVRARTVGANVLT
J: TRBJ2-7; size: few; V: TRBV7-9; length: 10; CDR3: ASSLGQHEQY
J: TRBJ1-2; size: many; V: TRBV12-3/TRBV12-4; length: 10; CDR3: ASSLGVDGYT
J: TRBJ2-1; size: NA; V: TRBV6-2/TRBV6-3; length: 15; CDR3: ASVYSIRNRENNEQF
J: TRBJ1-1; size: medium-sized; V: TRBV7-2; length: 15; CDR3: ASTPFRSSLMNTEAF
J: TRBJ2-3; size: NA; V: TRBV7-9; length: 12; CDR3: ASSFDPGTGIMN
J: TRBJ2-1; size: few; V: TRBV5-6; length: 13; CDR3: ASSPPAYIYNEQF
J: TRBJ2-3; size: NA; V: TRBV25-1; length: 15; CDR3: ASSPYPRDTVADTQY
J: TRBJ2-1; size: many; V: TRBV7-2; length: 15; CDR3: ASSLIPLGVSYNEQF
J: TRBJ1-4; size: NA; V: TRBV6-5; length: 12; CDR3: ASSSSGAGEKLF
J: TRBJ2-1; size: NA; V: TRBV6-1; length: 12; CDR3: ASAPLAADGEQF
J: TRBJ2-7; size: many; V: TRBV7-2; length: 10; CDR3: ASSPPGYEQY
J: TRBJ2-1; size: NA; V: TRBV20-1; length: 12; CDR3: SASIAGGPDEQF
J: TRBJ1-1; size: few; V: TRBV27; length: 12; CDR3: ASSLFSRITEAF
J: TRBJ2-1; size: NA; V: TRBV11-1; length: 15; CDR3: ASSLYFSSLEAYEQF
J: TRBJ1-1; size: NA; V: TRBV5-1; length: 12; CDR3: ASSPGGSRTEAF